These 21 T cell receptor beta chains were all obtained from the same sample, sequenced in a study of T cell repertoires in cytomegalovirus infection. TCRdb re-analysed the reads in MiXCR, keeping a single row per CDR3 protein. The table shows more than 75,000 distinct CDR3 sequences, with roughly 3.6% occurring only once. The sample taken for sequencing was PBMCs. Source of these receptors: a human donor in good health (CMV status not recorded). Some clones in this sample may be carry-over from other donors' samples.

This clonotype was counted ten times or more. The chain recombines TRBV7-2 with TRBJ1-3; TRBD1 agrees at 8 bases. J was trimmed by 2 bases and V by 5 bases; bases with no gene match: 2. The CDR3 totals 14 residues. Germline values: CDR1 SGHTA, CDR2 FQGNSA. CDR3 in DNA: TGTGCCAGCAGCAAGGACAGGGCTGGAAACACCATATATTTT. This codes for CASSKDRAGNTIYF.

This clonotype has ten or more counts. The chain is built from TRBV7-8 and TRBJ2-7, with TRBD2 as a possible D gene (6 bases). Deletions cut 5 bases from V and 4 bases from J, with 15 bases between. This CDR3 region has 14 residues. Per the germline V gene, CDR1 is SGHVS and CDR2 is FQNEAQ. CDR3 amino acids: CASSLVGGTYEQYF. As DNA, the CDR3 is TGTGCCAGCAGCCTAGTCGGGGGAACTTACGAGCAGTACTTC.

In this sample, this clonotype turned up many times. This chain uses TRBV5-1 with TRBJ2-5, with 7 bases identical to TRBD1. Per germline, CDR1 SGHRS and CDR2 YFSETQ. V lost 0 bases, J lost 1 base, and 6 bases stayed unmatched. CDR3 length: 16 amino acids. CDR3 DNA: TGCGCCAGCAGCTTGGCCGTAGGGGGCTTCCAAGAGACCCAGTACTTC. Translating it yields CASSLAVGGFQETQYF.

The table lists this clonotype with many counts. The chain uses TRBV5-6 and TRBJ2-7; no clear D gene. This CDR3 has 15 amino acids. Deletions cut 0 bases from V and 6 bases from J, with 16 bases between. Germline V gene lookup returns CDR1 SGHDT and CDR2 YYEEEE. CDR3 residues: CASSLVTPFVFEQYF. The CDR3 region has the DNA TGTGCCAGCAGCTTGGTGACTCCGTTTGTTTTCGAGCAGTACTTC. Full variable domain (remainder filled in from reference TRBV5-6 and TRBJ2-7): DAGVTQSPTHLIKTRGQQVTLRCSPKSGHDTVSWYQQALGQGPQFIFQYYEEEERQRGNFPDRFSGHQFPNYSSELNVNALLLGDSALYLCASSLVTPFVFEQYFGPGTRLTVT.

Ten or more counts support this clonotype. The rearrangement uses TRBV7-8 and TRBJ1-5; tentatively, D is TRBD1 (6 bases). The CDR3 totals 14 residues. Germline lookup yields CDR1 SGHVS and CDR2 FQNEAQ. V gave up 5 bases and J gave up 6 bases, with 14 bases separating them. The CDR3 coding sequence is TGTGCCAGCAGCGCAACAGGGACGGGTCAGCCCCAGCATTTT. Encoded protein: CASSATGTGQPQHF. Complete variable domain (other parts from reference TRBV7-8 and TRBJ1-5): GAGVSQSPRYKVAKRGQDVALRCDPISGHVSLFWYQQALGQGPEFLTYFQNEAQLDKSGLPSDRFFAERPEGSVSTLKIQRTQQEDSAVYLCASSATGTGQPQHFGDGTRLSIL.

At least ten counts were recorded for this clonotype. The V call is TRBV28, the J call TRBJ2-7, with D tentatively TRBD1 (7 bases). The ends were cut back, 5 bases at V and 5 bases at J, with 16 bases in the middle. Germline CDR1 is MDHEN and CDR2 is SYDVKM. The CDR3 spans 14 residues. CDR3 sequence: CASSGETGRNEQYF. CDR3 in DNA: TGTGCCAGCAGTGGAGAGACAGGGAGGAACGAGCAGTACTTC. The full variable domain, with the rest looked up from reference TRBV28 and TRBJ2-7, is DVKVTQSSRYLVKRTGEKVFLECVQDMDHENMFWYRQDPGLGLRLIYFSYDVKMKEKGDIPEGYSVSREKKERFSLILESASTNQTSMYLCASSGETGRNEQYFGPGTRLTVT.

This clonotype was found many times. The rearrangement joins TRBV29-1 to TRBJ1-2; 10 nucleotides line up with TRBD1. Germline V gene data show CDR1 as SQVTM and CDR2 as ANQGSEA. This CDR3 comprises 14 residues. J gave up 4 bases and V 3 bases, and 5 bases lay outside the gene matches. The CDR3 nucleotides are TGCAGCGTTGACGGGGACAGGGGATCCTATGGCTACACCTTC. The encoded protein is CSVDGDRGSYGYTF.

Notes on this clonotype: The missing conserved phenylalanine or tryptophan at the end of this CDR3 makes a read error likely. This chain links TRBV6-2 or TRBV6-3 with TRBJ2-1; no clear D gene. The germline V gene has CDR1 MNHEY and CDR2 SVGEGT. The V end lost 1 base, the J end lost 2 bases, and 6 bases lay between the germline ends. This CDR3 region has 14 residues. The CDR3 loop reads CASSYYRPYNEQFL. The CDR3 DNA follows: TGTGCCAGCAGTTACTACAGACCCTACAATGAGCAGTTCTTA.

This clonotype was seen ten or more times. The genes are TRBV12-3 or TRBV12-4 and TRBJ2-1; 8 bases align to TRBD2. The CDR3 totals 15 residues. With V trimmed by 7 bases and J by 8 bases, 13 bases remained unmatched. CDR3 sequence reads: CASTLPRAGADEQFF. The CDR3, as DNA: TGTGCCAGCACTCTCCCTCGAGCGGGGGCCGATGAGCAGTTCTTC.

This clonotype was seen ten or more times. CDR3 sequence reads: CASNSGAGEKLFF. CDR3 in DNA: TGTGCCAGCAACTCGGGGGCTGGGGAAAAACTGTTTTTT. The chain carries TRBV6-7 and TRBJ1-4; D might be TRBD1 (6 bases). TRBV6-7 is noted as an ORF with a role that remains uncertain. The CDR3 runs 13 residues. Trimming cost V 7 bases and J 8 bases, with 14 bases left between them.

At least ten counts were recorded for this clonotype. This rearrangement joins TRBV6-2 or TRBV6-3 to TRBJ2-7; 9 nucleotides agree with TRBD1. The ends lost 6 bases at V and 4 bases at J; junction bases unmatched: 10. The CDR3 has 15 residues. Germline V gene sequence: CDR1 MNHEY, CDR2 SVGEGT. The CDR3 is CASRPGQGFSYEQYF. The CDR3 DNA reads as TGTGCCAGCAGACCGGGACAGGGATTTTCGTACGAGCAGTACTTC.

This clonotype has ten or more counts. This chain connects TRBV2 to TRBJ2-2; the D is unclear. The CDR3 contains 12 residues. Germline V gives CDR1 SNHLY, CDR2 FYNNEI. The ends were cut back, 7 bases at V and 5 bases at J, with 8 bases in the middle. Here the CDR3 DNA reads TGTGCCAGCAAACGGCGGACCGGGGAGCTGTTTTTT. This sequence encodes CASKRRTGELFF.

This clonotype was detected many times. The rearrangement uses TRBV7-2 and TRBJ2-3, with 8 bases fitting TRBD1. The length of the CDR3 is 15 residues. Germline V lookup: CDR1 SGHTA, CDR2 FQGNSA. The ends lost 4 bases at V and 4 bases at J; junction bases unmatched: 7. The CDR3 spells CASSSGQGSADTQYF. The DNA for the CDR3 is TGTGCCAGCAGCTCCGGACAGGGAAGCGCAGATACGCAGTATTTT.

This clonotype was seen ten or more times. This sequence joins TRBV7-9 and TRBJ1-1; D not resolved. Trimming took off 0 bases at V and 10 bases at J, with 18 bases between the two ends. The V gene's germline CDR1 is SEHNR and CDR2 FQNEAQ (reference sequence). The CDR3 has 15 amino acids. The CDR3 nucleotides are TGTGCCAGCAGCTTAGCGCTGGCAGGAGTAAGTGGAGCTTTCTTT. This encodes CASSLALAGVSGAFF.

At least ten counts were recorded for this clonotype. This chain uses TRBV9 with TRBJ2-2; D gene unclear. Trimming pared 3 bases from V and 5 bases from J, leaving 5 bases between. The CDR3 consists of 12 residues. Germline CDR1 reads SGDLS; CDR2 reads YYNGEE. CDR3 DNA sequence: TGTGCCAGCAGCGCGTTGACCGGGGAGCTGTTTTTT. Translated, it gives CASSALTGELFF.

This clonotype was counted ten times or more. V is TRBV7-2 and J is TRBJ2-3; the D is unclear. In germline, CDR1 is SGHTA, CDR2 FQGNSA. The V and J ends lost 1 base and 4 bases respectively, with 6 bases between them. The CDR3 spans 13 residues. CDR3 sequence reads: CASSLGRADTQYF. In nucleotides, the CDR3 is TGTGCCAGCAGCTTAGGAAGGGCAGATACGCAGTATTTT.

This clonotype was observed many times. The CDR3 region is CASSLTGRDTEAFF. CDR3 bases: TGTGCCAGCAGCTTAACCGGGAGAGACACTGAAGCTTTCTTT. This rearrangement joins TRBV7-2 to TRBJ1-1, with D uncertain. Germline CDR1 and CDR2: SGHTA and FQGNSA. V shed 2 bases and J shed 3 bases, with 10 bases lying between them. The CDR3 extends over 14 amino acids.

This clonotype was found many times. The rearrangement joins TRBV6-2 or TRBV6-3 to TRBJ1-5; no clear D. Germline V gene lookup returns CDR1 MNHEY and CDR2 SVGEGT. V gave up 1 base and J gave up 3 bases, with 7 bases separating them. The CDR3 totals 14 residues. The CDR3 DNA follows: TGTGCCAGCAGTTACTTGGCGGACAATCAGCCCCAGCATTTT. Protein: CASSYLADNQPQHF.

This clonotype has a count of ten or more. The chain combines TRBV19 with TRBJ1-1; a possible D gene is TRBD1 (5 bases). CDR3 size: 17 residues. Trimming removed 4 bases from V and 0 bases from J, with 18 bases in between. CDR1 is LNHDA, CDR2 SQIVND, per germline (reference sequence). CDR3 nucleotide sequence: TGTGCCAGTAGTAGGGCCCCCGCGGGACCCATGAACACTGAAGCTTTCTTT. The encoded protein is CASSRAPAGPMNTEAFF. Drawing the rest from reference TRBV19 and TRBJ1-1, the complete variable domain is DGGITQSPKYLFRKEGQNVTLSCEQNLNHDAMYWYRQDPGQGLRLIYYSQIVNDFQKGDIAEGYSVSREKKESFPLTVTSAQKNPTAFYLCASSRAPAGPMNTEAFFGQGTRLTVV.

This clonotype was seen at least ten times. V and J are TRBV10-3 and TRBJ1-4, with D possibly matching TRBD1 (5 bases). CDR3 length equals 15 residues. Germline V gene lookup returns CDR1 ENHRY and CDR2 SYGVKD. V gave up 10 bases and J gave up 0 bases, with 15 bases separating them. The CDR3 here is CASQGAGTTNEKLFF. The CDR3, as DNA: TGTGCCAGCCAAGGGGCAGGGACAACTAATGAAAAACTGTTTTTT.

This clonotype occurred many times. The chain carries TRBV29-1 and TRBJ2-2, with TRBD1 identical over 7 bases. There are 14 residues in the CDR3. V shed 5 bases, J shed 1 base, and the junction held 4 bases outside the gene matches. The germline CDR1 and CDR2 sequences are SQVTM and ANQGSEA. The CDR3, as DNA: TGCAGCGTTCGGGCAGGGGGGAACACCGGGGAGCTGTTTTTT. Its translation is CSVRAGGNTGELFF.